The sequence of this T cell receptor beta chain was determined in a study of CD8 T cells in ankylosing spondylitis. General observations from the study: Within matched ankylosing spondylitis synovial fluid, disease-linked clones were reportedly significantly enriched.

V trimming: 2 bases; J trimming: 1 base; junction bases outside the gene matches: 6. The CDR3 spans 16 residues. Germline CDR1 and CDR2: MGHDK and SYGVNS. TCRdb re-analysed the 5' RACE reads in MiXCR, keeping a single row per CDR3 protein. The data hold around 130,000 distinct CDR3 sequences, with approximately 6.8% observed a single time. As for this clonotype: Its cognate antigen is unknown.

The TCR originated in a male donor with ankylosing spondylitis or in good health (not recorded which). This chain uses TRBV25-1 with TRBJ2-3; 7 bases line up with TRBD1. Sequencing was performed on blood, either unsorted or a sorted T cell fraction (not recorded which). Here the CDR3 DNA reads TGTGCCAGCAGTGAAGACGAGGGGGCAGGCACAGATACGCAGTATTTT. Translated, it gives CASSEDEGAGTDTQYF.